Below, 4 T cell receptor beta chains from the same sample are listed, as sequenced in a study of CD8+CD57+ T cells in acquired aplastic anemia. Genomic DNA constituted the template upon which TCR beta VDJ and CDR3 profiling was performed. TCRdb re-derived calls from the reads in MiXCR, one entry per CDR3 protein. The table lists roughly 190,000 distinct CDR3 sequences, nearly 50% of them singletons. Patients selected for sequencing had displayed CD8+CD57+ cell expansion by flow cytometry. Sequencing input: sorted CD4+, CD8+, or CD8+CD57+ T cells (not recorded which) from PBMCs. The source of these receptors is a human donor with aplastic anemia.

Regarding this clonotype: At one boundary the junction diverges from the germline segment, which might be a read error. This sequence joins TRBV7-7 and TRBJ2-2; no definite D call. This CDR3 has 14 residues. Germline V gene sequence: CDR1 SSHAT, CDR2 FNYEAQ (reference sequence). The CDR3 loop is CASSLNQNTGELFF. The CDR3 DNA follows: TGTGCTAGCAGCTTAAACCAGAACACCGGGGAGCTGTTTTTT.

The rearrangement links TRBV24-1 to TRBJ2-7, with 7 positions matching TRBD1. CDR1 KGHDR and CDR2 SFDVKD come from the germline V gene. J gave up 5 bases and V 6 bases, and 3 bases lay outside the gene matches. The CDR3 is made up of 12 amino acids. The CDR3 is CATSRGPDEQYF. CDR3 bases: TGTGCCACCAGTAGGGGGCCGGACGAGCAGTACTTC.

The sample holds many counts of this clonotype. The gene calls are TRBV11-3 and TRBJ2-7; D unresolved. Trimming stripped 1 base from V and 7 bases from J, with 8 bases between. This CDR3 has 12 residues. Germline V gene data show CDR1 as SGHNT and CDR2 as YENEEA. The CDR3 region is CASSLAPPEQYF. The CDR3 DNA is TGTGCCAGCAGCTTAGCCCCTCCGGAGCAGTACTTC.

The J gene is TRBJ1-1, the V gene TRBV29-1; D unresolved. The CDR3 is 11 residues long. CDR1 is SQVTM and CDR2 is ANQGSEA in the germline V gene. The V end lost 5 bases, the J end lost 6 bases, and 10 bases lay between the germline ends. The DNA of the CDR3 is TGCAGCGTTCGCCCAGGCTCTGAAGCTTTCTTT. Translated: CSVRPGSEAFF.